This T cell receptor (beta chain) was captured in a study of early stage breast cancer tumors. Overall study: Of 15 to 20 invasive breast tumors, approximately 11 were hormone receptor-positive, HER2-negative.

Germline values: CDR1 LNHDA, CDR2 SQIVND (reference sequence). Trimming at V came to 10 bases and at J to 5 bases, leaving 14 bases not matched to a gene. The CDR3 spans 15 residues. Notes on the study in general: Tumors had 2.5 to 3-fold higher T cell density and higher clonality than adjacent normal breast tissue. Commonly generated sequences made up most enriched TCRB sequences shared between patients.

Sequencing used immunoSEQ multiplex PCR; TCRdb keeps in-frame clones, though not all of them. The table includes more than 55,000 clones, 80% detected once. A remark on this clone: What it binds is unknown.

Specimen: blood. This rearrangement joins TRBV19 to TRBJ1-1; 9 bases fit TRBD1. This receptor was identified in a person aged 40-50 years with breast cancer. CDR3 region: CATVTGGATETEAFF. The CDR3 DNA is TGTGCCACCGTCACAGGGGGCGCGACGGAGACTGAAGCTTTCTTT.